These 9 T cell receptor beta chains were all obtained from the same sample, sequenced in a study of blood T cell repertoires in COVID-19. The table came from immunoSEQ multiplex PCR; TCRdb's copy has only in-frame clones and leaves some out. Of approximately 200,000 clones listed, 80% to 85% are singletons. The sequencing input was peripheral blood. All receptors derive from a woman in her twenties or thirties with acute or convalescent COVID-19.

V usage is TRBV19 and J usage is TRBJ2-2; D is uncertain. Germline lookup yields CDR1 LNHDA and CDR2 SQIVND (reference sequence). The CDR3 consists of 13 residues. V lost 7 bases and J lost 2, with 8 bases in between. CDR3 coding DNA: TGTGCCAGTACTAAAGTTAACACCGGGGAGCTGTTTTTT. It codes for CASTKVNTGELFF.

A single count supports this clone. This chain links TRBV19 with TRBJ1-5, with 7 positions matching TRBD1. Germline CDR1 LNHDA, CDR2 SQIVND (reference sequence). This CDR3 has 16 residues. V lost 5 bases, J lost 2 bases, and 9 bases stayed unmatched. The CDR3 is CASSFLQGSGNQPQHF. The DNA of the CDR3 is TGTGCCAGTAGTTTCCTACAGGGGAGCGGCAATCAGCCCCAGCATTTT.

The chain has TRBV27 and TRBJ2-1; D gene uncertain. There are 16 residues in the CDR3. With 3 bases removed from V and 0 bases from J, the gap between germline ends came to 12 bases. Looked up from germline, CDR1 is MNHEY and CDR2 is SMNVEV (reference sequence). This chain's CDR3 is CASSFLAPSSYNEQFF. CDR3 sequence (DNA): TGTGCCAGCAGTTTCTTGGCCCCTAGCTCCTACAATGAGCAGTTCTTC.

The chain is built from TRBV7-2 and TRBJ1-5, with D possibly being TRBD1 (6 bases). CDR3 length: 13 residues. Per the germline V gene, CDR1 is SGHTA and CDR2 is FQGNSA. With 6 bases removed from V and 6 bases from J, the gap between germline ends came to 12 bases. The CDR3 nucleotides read TGTGCCAGCAGTCTCAGGGGCCCTCAGCCCCAGCATTTT. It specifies CASSLRGPQPQHF.

The CDR3 region has the DNA TGTGCCAGCAGTTACTCGCTCCCGGGACAGGGTTTGGTCGGAGCCAAAAACATTCAGTACTTC. Its protein is CASSYSLPGQGLVGAKNIQYF. V usage is TRBV6-2 or TRBV6-3 and J usage is TRBJ2-4, with 9 bases fitting TRBD1. Germline assignment: CDR1 MNHEY and CDR2 SVGEGT. Trimming cost V 0 bases and J 0 bases; bases outside gene matches: 15. The CDR3 is made up of 21 amino acids.

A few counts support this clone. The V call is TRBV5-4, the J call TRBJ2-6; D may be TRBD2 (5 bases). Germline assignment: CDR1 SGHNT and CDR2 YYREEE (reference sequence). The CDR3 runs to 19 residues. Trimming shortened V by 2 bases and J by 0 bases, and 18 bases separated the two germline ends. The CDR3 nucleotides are TGTGCCAGCAGCTTAGCCAGCCGGAGGTCTAGCTCTGGGGCCAACGTCCTGACTTTC. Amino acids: CASSLASRRSSSGANVLTF. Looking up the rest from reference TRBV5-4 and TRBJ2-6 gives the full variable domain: ETGVTQSPTHLIKTRGQQVTLRCSSQSGHNTVSWYQQALGQGPQFIFQYYREEENGRGNFPPRFSGLQFPNYSSELNVNALELDDSALYLCASSLASRRSSSGANVLTFGAGSRLTVL.

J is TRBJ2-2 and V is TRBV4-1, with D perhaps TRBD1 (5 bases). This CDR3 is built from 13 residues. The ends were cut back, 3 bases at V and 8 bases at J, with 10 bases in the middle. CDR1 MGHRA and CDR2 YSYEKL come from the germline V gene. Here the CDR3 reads CASSHPRQGELFF. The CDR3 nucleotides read TGCGCCAGCAGCCACCCTAGACAGGGGGAGCTGTTTTTT.

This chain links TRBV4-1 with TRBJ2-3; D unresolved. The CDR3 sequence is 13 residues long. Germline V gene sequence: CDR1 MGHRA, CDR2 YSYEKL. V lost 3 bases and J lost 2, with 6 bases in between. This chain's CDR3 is CASSHQYTDTQYF. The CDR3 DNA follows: TGCGCCAGCAGCCATCAGTACACAGATACGCAGTATTTT.

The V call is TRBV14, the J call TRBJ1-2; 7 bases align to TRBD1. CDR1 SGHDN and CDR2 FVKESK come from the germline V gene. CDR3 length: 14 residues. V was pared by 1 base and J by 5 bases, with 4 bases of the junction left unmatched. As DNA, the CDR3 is TGTGCCAGCAGCCAAGGAACAGGGGCTTATGGCTACACCTTC. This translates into CASSQGTGAYGYTF.